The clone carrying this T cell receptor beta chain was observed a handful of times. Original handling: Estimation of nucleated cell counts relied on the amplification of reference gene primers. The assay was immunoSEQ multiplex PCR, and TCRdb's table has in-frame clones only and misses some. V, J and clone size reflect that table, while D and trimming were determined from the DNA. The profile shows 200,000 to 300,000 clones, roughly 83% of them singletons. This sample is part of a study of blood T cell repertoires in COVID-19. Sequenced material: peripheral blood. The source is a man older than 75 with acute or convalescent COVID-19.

The chain's CDR3 is CASSSPRSTNSPLHF. The CDR3 nucleotides read TGTGCCAGCAGTTCCCCCAGATCAACTAATTCACCCCTCCACTTT. The V and J genes are TRBV6-5 and TRBJ1-6; D is ambiguous. With 4 bases removed from V and 6 bases from J, the gap between germline ends came to 13 bases. The CDR3 is 15 residues long. The germline gives CDR1 MNHEY, CDR2 SVGAGI.